This T cell receptor (beta chain) was identified in a study of shared clonotypes between healthy human individuals. Repertoires were generated with immunoSEQ multiplex PCR, while TCRdb's copy carries only in-frame clones and drops some. The sample yields some 740,000 clones, about 92% seen once. CD45RO-negative cells were positively selected for CCR7, leaving out terminally differentiated effector memory CD45RA+ cells. The germline V gene encodes CDR1 SGHRS and CDR2 YFSETQ. This CDR3 has 14 amino acids. Trimming cost V 2 bases and J 3 bases; bases outside gene matches: 2. The sequence derives from a man aged 25 to 45 in good health. The V call is TRBV5-1, the J call TRBJ2-3; 8 nucleotides align to TRBD1. The sequenced material came from naive CD8+ T cells sorted from blood. CDR3 protein: CASSFRQGTDTQYF. The CDR3 coding sequence is TGCGCCAGCAGCTTCAGACAGGGGACAGATACGCAGTATTTT. Supplemented by reference TRBV5-1 and TRBJ2-3, the full variable domain reads KAGVTQTPRYLIKTRGQQVTLSCSPISGHRSVSWYQQTPGQGLQFLFEYFSETQRNKGNFPGRFSGRQFSNSRSEMNVSTLELGDSALYLCASSFRQGTDTQYFGPGTRLTVL.